This T cell receptor beta chain is from a study of PD-L1 blockade in urothelial cancer. Profiling relied on immunoSEQ multiplex PCR, and the TCRdb table lists in-frame clones only, not all of them. The sample records more than 90,000 clones, 85% to 95% being singletons. Time point of the sample: peripheral blood 6 weeks after treatment start. Germline CDR1 reads SNHLY; CDR2 reads FYNNEI. The CDR3 runs to 15 residues. Trimming removed 5 bases at V and 8 bases at J, with 21 bases between. Here the sequenced sample was PBMCs, taken around atezolizumab (anti-PD-L1) treatment. The chain employs TRBV2 and TRBJ1-2, with D perhaps TRBD1 (6 bases). The sequence was collected from a man in his sixties with urothelial cancer. The CDR3 sequence: CASSLQQGPIEGYTF. CDR3 bases: TGTGCCAGCAGTCTCCAACAGGGCCCGATAGAAGGCTACACCTTC. The whole variable domain, remainder taken from reference TRBV2 and TRBJ1-2, is EPEVTQTPSHQVTQMGQEVILRCVPISNHLYFYWYRQILGQKVEFLVSFYNNEISEKSEIFDDQFSVERPDGSNFTLKIRSTKLEDSAMYFCASSLQQGPIEGYTFGSGTRLTVV.